This entry lists 4 T cell receptor beta chains sequenced from one sample in a study of human T cells and chemical hapten exposure (TCRdb year 2021). The intended sense of this specimen's time point label: pre-sensitization, week 0. Reading the label with the study, this specimen's treatment or condition is: therapeutic diphenylcyclopropenone sensitization with weekly scalp DPC. The receptor library was made with RACE. TCRdb lists the instrument as NextSeq 500. The public reads were quality trimmed at Q25 with fastp and then assembled into clones with MiXCR by TCRdb, keeping productive beta chains. Rows merge per CDR3 protein into single entries with the most common DNA and genes. This sample is represented by some 110,000 distinct CDR3 sequences; roughly 12% of them were singletons. The leading ten clones occupy 1.6% of the sample. This material consisted of whole blood, taken in connection with sensitization to the hapten diphenylcyclopropenone (DPC). Source of these receptors: a woman in her fifties or sixties with alopecia areata. Some clones in this sample may be carry-over from other donors' samples.

This clonotype was detected many times. The genes are TRBV2 and TRBJ2-7; D assignment may be TRBD1 or TRBD2 (5 bases each). CDR3 size: 16 residues. The germline V gene has CDR1 SNHLY and CDR2 FYNNEI. V lost 10 bases and J lost 0, with 22 bases in between. Here the CDR3 DNA reads TGTGCCACTCTCCGGTCCCCAGGGACCCCCTCCTACGAGCAGTACTTC. Translation gives CATLRSPGTPSYEQYF.

The V gene is TRBV5-1, the J gene TRBJ2-3; 9 nucleotides align to TRBD2. CDR1 is SGHRS, CDR2 YFSETQ, per germline. The V and J ends lost 4 bases and 5 bases, in that order; junction bases with no gene match: 17. The CDR3 sequence is 18 residues long. The CDR3 region is CASSLAGGLVAGVDTQYF. CDR3 nucleotides: TGCGCCAGCAGCCTCGCCGGGGGGCTGGTAGCGGGAGTAGATACGCAGTATTTT.

This clonotype was counted at least ten times. The V gene is TRBV4-1, the J gene TRBJ1-1; D gene unclear. The CDR3 consists of 16 residues. Germline assignment: CDR1 MGHRA and CDR2 YSYEKL. With 3 bases removed from V and 0 bases from J, the gap between germline ends came to 14 bases. In DNA form, the CDR3 reads TGCGCCAGCAGCCACCATTCGGCCATTATGAACACTGAAGCTTTCTTT. Protein: CASSHHSAIMNTEAFF.

This clonotype was seen repeatedly, ten times or more. This chain connects TRBV12-3 or TRBV12-4 to TRBJ1-1, with D perhaps matching TRBD1 (5 bases). The CDR3 sequence is 13 residues long. Deletions cut 6 bases from V and 1 base from J, with 9 bases between. CDR3 sequence reads: CASSQTGNTEAFF. The CDR3 DNA reads TGTGCCAGCAGCCAAACAGGGAACACTGAAGCTTTCTTT.